What follows are 29 T cell receptor beta chains derived from one specimen sequenced in a study of neurological immune-mediated disorders. TCRdb independently ran MiXCR on the 5' RACE reads; one entry per CDR3 protein. This table has 40,000 to 45,000 distinct CDR3 sequences, more than 9.5% appearing once. The sample consisted of PBMCs. The receptors here all came from a female donor in good health.

This clonotype was seen more than once but under ten times. One end of the junction is discordant with germline, which a read error may explain. The V and J genes are TRBV4-1 and TRBJ1-2; 8 nucleotides line up with TRBD1. The length of the CDR3 is 13 residues. Germline CDR1 MGHRA, CDR2 YSYEKL. This CDR3 is CASRQDRGHGYTF. Here the CDR3 DNA reads TGCGCCAGCAGACAAGACAGGGGCCATGGCTACACCTTC.

This clonotype has at least ten counts. The chain joins TRBV20-1 to TRBJ1-1; tentative D call: TRBD1 (6 bases). The CDR3 extends over 13 amino acids. Trimming took off 5 bases at V and 0 bases at J, with 10 bases between the two ends. Germline V gene lookup returns CDR1 DFQATT and CDR2 SNEGSKA (reference sequence). CDR3 loop: CSAVGAMNTEAFF. The CDR3 DNA reads as TGCAGTGCTGTGGGGGCCATGAACACTGAAGCTTTCTTT.

In its sample, this clonotype was seen many times. The chain joins TRBV3-1 to TRBJ2-5; no clear D. Germline lookup yields CDR1 LGHDT and CDR2 YNNKEL (reference sequence). V was shortened by 0 bases and J by 7 bases, with 12 bases between the two germline ends. The CDR3 has 14 residues. The chain's CDR3 is CASSQDRQVRTQYF. CDR3 bases: TGTGCCAGCAGCCAAGATCGGCAGGTGCGGACCCAGTACTTC.

This clonotype was detected ten times or more. The chain combines TRBV24-1 with TRBJ2-1; D unresolved. CDR1 KGHDR and CDR2 SFDVKD come from the germline V gene. Trimming removed 6 bases at V and 8 bases at J, with 16 bases between. The CDR3 sequence is 14 residues long. CDR3 in amino acids: CATSRASGLYEQFF. CDR3 DNA sequence: TGTGCCACCAGTAGGGCTAGTGGGCTGTATGAGCAGTTCTTC.

This clonotype was recorded at least ten times. This chain joins TRBV7-2 and TRBJ2-4, with 7 bases fitting TRBD2. Germline V gene lookup returns CDR1 SGHTA and CDR2 FQGNSA. This CDR3 is built from 15 residues. Trimming removed 5 bases from V and 6 bases from J; junction bases left unmatched: 10. CDR3 region: CASSPTLTGGNIQYF. CDR3 sequence (DNA): TGTGCCAGCAGCCCGACTCTCACGGGGGGAAACATTCAGTACTTC.

This clonotype was seen ten or more times. The chain employs TRBV30 and TRBJ2-1, with 8 bases matching TRBD2. The ends lost 3 bases at V and 0 bases at J; junction bases unmatched: 1. Germline V CDR1 and CDR2: GTSNPN, SVGIG (reference sequence). The CDR3 totals 14 residues. The DNA for the CDR3 is TGTGCCTGGAGAGCGGGAGCCTCCTACAATGAGCAGTTCTTC. Encoded protein: CAWRAGASYNEQFF.

This clonotype has just one count. The V gene is TRBV3-1, the J gene TRBJ1-1, with D possibly matching TRBD1 (6 bases). The CDR3 is 16 amino acids. Trimming left V 4 bases short and J 5 bases short, with 20 bases between. CDR1 and CDR2 from the germline V gene are LGHDT and YNNKEL (reference sequence). The CDR3: CASSRRRDNDRTEAFF. As DNA, the CDR3 is TGTGCCAGCAGCCGCCGCCGGGACAACGATAGGACTGAAGCTTTCTTT.

This clonotype occurred many times. This chain connects TRBV12-3 or TRBV12-4 to TRBJ1-5; 8 bases are a match to TRBD1. The CDR3 covers 13 residues. J lost 6 bases, V lost 6 bases, and 4 bases had no gene match. The CDR3 region has the DNA TGTGCCAGCAGCAACAGGGGGGGTCAGCCCCAGCATTTT. Protein product: CASSNRGGQPQHF.

There are many counts of this clonotype. This chain joins TRBV5-5 and TRBJ2-6; D unresolved. Trimming shortened V by 1 base and J by 1 base, and 9 bases separated the two germline ends. CDR1 SGHKS and CDR2 YYEKEE come from the germline V gene (reference sequence). The CDR3 is 16 residues long. The CDR3 protein is CASSLIVLSGANVLTF. CDR3 in DNA: TGTGCCAGCAGCTTGATAGTACTGTCTGGGGCCAACGTCCTGACTTTC.

This clonotype has at least ten counts. This chain joins TRBV12-3 or TRBV12-4 and TRBJ2-1; the match to TRBD1 covers 8 bases. This CDR3 is 15 amino acids long. V lost 6 bases and J lost 7; bases outside the gene matches: 11. DNA of the CDR3: TGTGCCAGCAGACGACGATCAGGGGGCTATAATGAGCAGTTCTTC. It codes for CASRRRSGGYNEQFF.

The chain couples TRBV3-1 to TRBJ2-2; possibly TRBD2 for D (7 bases). V lost 2 bases to trimming and J lost 6 bases, with 13 bases between them. Per the germline V gene, CDR1 is LGHDT and CDR2 is YNNKEL (reference sequence). The CDR3 is 15 amino acids. The CDR3 loop is CASSQLLGGAGELFF. CDR3 in DNA: TGTGCCAGCAGCCAACTTCTAGGGGGGGCCGGGGAGCTGTTTTTT.

This clonotype occurred many times. The chain links TRBV3-1 to TRBJ1-2; 7 nucleotides align to TRBD1. The CDR3 sequence is 15 residues long. Per the germline V gene, CDR1 is LGHDT and CDR2 is YNNKEL (reference sequence). V lost 1 base to trimming and J lost 4 bases; unmatched junction nucleotides: 6. The DNA for the CDR3 is TGTGCCAGCAGCCAAGTAGACAGGGCTGGCTATGGCTACACCTTC. Translated, it gives CASSQVDRAGYGYTF.

This clonotype was detected many times. The chain joins TRBV12-3 or TRBV12-4 to TRBJ2-7; 8 nucleotides match TRBD1. CDR3 length: 15 amino acids. The V gene end was trimmed by 4 bases and the J gene end by 3 bases; junction bases not matched to a gene: 8. CDR3 coding DNA: TGTGCCAGCAGTTCCCGACAGGGGTTAGACTACGAGCAGTACTTC. Protein sequence: CASSSRQGLDYEQYF.

The gene calls are TRBV7-2 and TRBJ1-1; D is ambiguous. Germline V gene data show CDR1 as SGHTA and CDR2 as FQGNSA. Trimming left V 4 bases short and J 0 bases short, with 9 bases between. The CDR3 extends over 14 amino acids. This chain's CDR3 is CASSSSAVNTEAFF. In DNA, the CDR3 is TGTGCCAGCAGCTCTTCGGCGGTGAACACTGAAGCTTTCTTT. The variable domain in full, completed from reference TRBV7-2 and TRBJ1-1, reads GAGVSQSPSNKVTEKGKDVELRCDPISGHTALYWYRQSLGQGLEFLIYFQGNSAPDKSGLPSDRFSAERTGGSVSTLTIQRTQQEDSAVYLCASSSSAVNTEAFFGQGTRLTVV.

This clonotype appeared many times. The chain uses TRBV20-1 and TRBJ2-3; a possible D gene is TRBD2 (6 bases). From germline, CDR1 is DFQATT and CDR2 SNEGSKA (reference sequence). The CDR3 consists of 14 residues. With 3 bases removed from V and 2 bases from J, the gap between germline ends came to 12 bases. In DNA, the CDR3 is TGCAGTGCTAGGAGTCCGGGAGACACAGATACGCAGTATTTT. Its protein product is CSARSPGDTDTQYF.

This clonotype was detected many times. This chain links TRBV2 with TRBJ1-5, with TRBD1 matching 8 bases. This CDR3 is built from 15 residues. Germline CDR1 and CDR2: SNHLY and FYNNEI. The ends lost 5 bases at V and 2 bases at J; junction bases unmatched: 5. DNA of the CDR3: TGTGCCAGCAGTAACGGACAGGGTGGCAATCAGCCCCAGCATTTT. It specifies CASSNGQGGNQPQHF.

In its sample, this clonotype was seen many times. The chain has TRBV7-9 and TRBJ2-7; unclear D gene. This CDR3 has 14 residues. Trimming removed 4 bases from V and 7 bases from J, with 17 bases in between. Germline assignment: CDR1 SEHNR and CDR2 FQNEAQ (reference sequence). In DNA form, the CDR3 reads TGTGCCAGCAGCTCGCTCTCACCTGGTTTAGAGCAGTACTTC. This gives the protein CASSSLSPGLEQYF.

This clonotype was recorded many times. The chain links TRBV7-3 to TRBJ2-7, with 10 bases identical to TRBD2. Germline values: CDR1 SGHTA, CDR2 FQGTGA. V trimming: 4 bases; J trimming: 0 bases; junction bases outside the gene matches: 3. The CDR3 is 15 amino acids. CDR3 DNA: TGTGCCAGCAGCTCCTTAGCGGGGGGCTCCTACGAGCAGTACTTC. It is translated as CASSSLAGGSYEQYF.

This clonotype was recorded at least ten times. The chain uses TRBV29-1 and TRBJ1-2; no reliable D call. V dropped 6 bases and J dropped 4 bases, with 15 bases sitting between them. The CDR3 spans 13 residues. Germline loops: CDR1 SQVTM, CDR2 ANQGSEA. The CDR3, as DNA: TGCAGCGTCGTGAGTACTAATACCTATGGCTACACCTTC. Amino acid sequence: CSVVSTNTYGYTF. Full variable domain (outside the CDR3, taken from reference TRBV29-1 and TRBJ1-2): SAVISQKPSRDICQRGTSLTIQCQVDSQVTMMFWYRQQPGQSLTLIATANQGSEATYESGFVIDKFPISRPNLTFSTLTVSNMSPEDSSIYLCSVVSTNTYGYTFGSGTRLTVV.

This clonotype was counted many times. The CDR3 loop reads CSARDRRGRTHEQFF. In DNA, the CDR3 is TGCAGTGCTAGAGATAGGCGCGGGAGGACCCATGAGCAGTTCTTC. The chain carries TRBV20-1 and TRBJ2-1; 8 positions match TRBD2. This CDR3 has 15 amino acids. The junction had 9 bases not matched to a gene; V was cut back by 0 bases and J by 8 bases. Looked up from germline, CDR1 is DFQATT and CDR2 is SNEGSKA (reference sequence).

This clonotype was observed many times. The gene calls are TRBV20-1 and TRBJ1-1; TRBD1 might be the D (5 bases). V dropped 1 base and J dropped 3 bases, with 12 bases sitting between them. The CDR3 contains 14 residues. In germline, CDR1 is DFQATT, CDR2 SNEGSKA (reference sequence). CDR3 DNA sequence: TGCAGTGCTAGAGTTTGGGGGGTTGACACTGAAGCTTTCTTT. This sequence encodes CSARVWGVDTEAFF.

This clonotype appeared many times. The chain is built from TRBV5-6 and TRBJ2-7; 15 bases match TRBD2. Germline V gene lookup returns CDR1 SGHDT and CDR2 YYEEEE. CDR3 length: 17 amino acids. V shed 3 bases and J 0 bases; nucleotides not matched to a gene: 4. CDR3 in DNA: TGTGCCAGCAGCTACGGGACTAGCGGGAGGTCCTCCTACGAGCAGTACTTC. This codes for CASSYGTSGRSSYEQYF.

This clonotype was counted many times. The J gene is TRBJ1-1, the V gene TRBV7-2; maybe TRBD1 (6 bases). The CDR3 loop spans 16 amino acids. Trimming left V 2 bases short and J 1 base short, with 14 bases between. CDR1 is SGHTA, CDR2 FQGNSA, per germline. Here the CDR3 DNA reads TGTGCCAGCAGCTTAACCCCGGGGGCAGGGAACACTGAAGCTTTCTTT. Amino acid sequence: CASSLTPGAGNTEAFF.

This clonotype was found many times. The genes are TRBV20-1 and TRBJ1-2, with D hard to call. Trimming pared 4 bases from V and 4 bases from J, leaving 7 bases between. The CDR3 extends over 11 amino acids. Germline CDR1 DFQATT, CDR2 SNEGSKA (reference sequence). CDR3 DNA: TGCAGTGCTACGGGCCCCTATGGCTACACCTTC. This sequence encodes CSATGPYGYTF.

The table lists this clonotype with many counts. The chain's CDR3 is CASRKSAGGDYGYTF. In nucleotides, the CDR3 is TGTGCCAGCAGAAAATCTGCAGGGGGCGACTATGGCTACACCTTC. The chain links TRBV6-6 to TRBJ1-2; 8 positions match TRBD1. Germline V CDR1 and CDR2: MNHNY, SVGAGI (reference sequence). V shed 6 bases and J 3 bases; nucleotides not matched to a gene: 9. The length of the CDR3 is 15 residues.

This clonotype was seen repeatedly, ten times or more. This sequence joins TRBV6-6 and TRBJ2-7; tentative D call: TRBD2 (5 bases). CDR3 length: 15 amino acids. Per the germline V gene, CDR1 is MNHNY and CDR2 is SVGAGI (reference sequence). Trimming took 0 bases from V and 2 from J, leaving 11 bases between them. In nucleotides, the CDR3 is TGTGCCAGCAGTTACTCATGGGAGCCTGCCTACGAGCAGTACTTC. As protein: CASSYSWEPAYEQYF.

This clonotype was detected ten times or more. This chain joins TRBV5-1 and TRBJ2-5; D uncertain. Trimming left V 2 bases short and J 5 bases short, with 7 bases between. CDR1 SGHRS and CDR2 YFSETQ come from the germline V gene. The CDR3 is 12 amino acids. The CDR3 sequence: CASSFSAETQYF. The CDR3 region has the DNA TGCGCCAGCAGCTTTTCCGCGGAGACCCAGTACTTC.

This clonotype was observed many times. This chain links TRBV20-1 with TRBJ1-5; maybe TRBD1 (5 bases). Germline-derived CDR1 and CDR2 are DFQATT and SNEGSKA (reference sequence). V was cut by 0 bases and J by 6 bases, with 15 bases left in between. This CDR3 has 15 amino acids. CDR3 in DNA: TGCAGTGCTAGAGATCTGCAGGGTTCGAGTCAGCCCCAGCATTTT. As protein: CSARDLQGSSQPQHF.

This clonotype showed up many times. The chain carries TRBV3-1 and TRBJ2-7; TRBD2 agrees at 9 bases. Germline trimming cut 8 bases from V and 5 bases from J; bases unmatched to any gene: 7. This CDR3 region has 13 residues. The germline gives CDR1 LGHDT, CDR2 YNNKEL (reference sequence). The CDR3: CASGYSGSNEQYF. The DNA for the CDR3 is TGTGCCAGCGGCTATAGCGGGAGCAACGAGCAGTACTTC.